The 9 T cell receptor beta chains listed next were all sequenced from one sample in a study of T cells expressing NK-cell markers. TCRdb reanalyzed the 5' RACE reads and collapses them to one entry per CDR3 protein, without DNA. Across about 180,000 distinct CDR3 sequences, the top ten clones capture 20% to 25% of the sample. The sequenced sample consisted of blood T cells: a sorted CD56 or NKG2C T cell subset, CD4+ or CD8+ T cells, or bulk PBMC T cells (not recorded which). The source of these receptors is a man aged 18 to 69 in good health.

The V call is TRBV7-9, the J call TRBJ2-3; there is no DNA to check the TCRdb D call of TRBD2. Looked up from germline, CDR1 is SEHNR and CDR2 is FQNEAQ (reference sequence). The CDR3 contains 15 residues. This chain's CDR3 is CASSSGLVRTDTQYF.

The V call is TRBV27, the J call TRBJ2-7; there is no DNA to check the TCRdb D call of TRBD1. The germline gives CDR1 MNHEY, CDR2 SMNVEV (reference sequence). CDR3 length equals 16 residues. Here the CDR3 reads CASSPPGTYEAREQYF.

The chain couples TRBV9 to TRBJ2-7; absent DNA, TCRdb's TRBD1 call cannot be checked. This CDR3 spans 15 amino acids. Germline CDR1 reads SGDLS; CDR2 reads YYNGEE. CDR3 loop: CASSVASGQAYEQYF.

V usage is TRBV9 and J usage is TRBJ1-2; without DNA, the TCRdb call of TRBD1 cannot be checked. CDR1 is SGDLS and CDR2 is YYNGEE in the germline V gene. This CDR3 has 12 residues. CDR3 protein: CASSVTGVGYTF.

The V and J genes are TRBV7-9 and TRBJ1-5; TCRdb calls TRBD1, which cannot be checked without DNA. Per the germline V gene, CDR1 is SEHNR and CDR2 is FQNEAQ (reference sequence). This CDR3 spans 14 amino acids. The CDR3 sequence: CASTGQGDNQPQHF.

This chain links TRBV13 with TRBJ1-4; TCRdb lists TRBD1, though no DNA is available to test this call. This CDR3 comprises 13 residues. CDR1 PRHDT and CDR2 FYEKMQ come from the germline V gene (reference sequence). This chain's CDR3 is CASSRRGYEKLFF.

The chain links TRBV6-1 to TRBJ2-7; lacking DNA, the TRBD1 call made by TCRdb goes unchecked. In germline, CDR1 is MNHNS, CDR2 SASEGT. This CDR3 comprises 14 residues. The CDR3 loop reads CASITGQGIYEQYF.

V and J are TRBV20-1 and TRBJ2-3; TCRdb selects TRBD1, and the lack of DNA leaves this call unchecked. CDR1 DFQATT and CDR2 SNEGSKA come from the germline V gene (reference sequence). The CDR3 is 15 residues long. The CDR3 region is CSATEGGRSFDTQYF.

This chain connects TRBV7-8 to TRBJ2-5; absent DNA, TCRdb's TRBD2 call cannot be checked. The CDR3 loop spans 18 amino acids. CDR1 SGHVS and CDR2 FQNEAQ come from the germline V gene. CDR3 residues: CASSSEVGYSIIHETQYF.